These 30 T cell receptor beta chains originate from one sample sequenced in a study of cytomegalovirus exposure and HLA in healthy donors (dated 2017 in TCRdb). The library came from the immunoSEQ multiplex PCR assay. A mixture of 60 forward primers for TCR Vbeta segments and 13 reverse primers for TCR Jbeta segments was used in the multiplex PCR. TCRdb stores this immuneACCESS table with in-frame sequences only. Part of the clones is absent; in the studies checked, under half of the shortfall reflects unresolved V genes, and no reason is known for the rest. This sample gives about 130,000 clones in total; around 80% of them show up just once. Approximately 11% of the sample is taken by the ten largest. Sample: PBMCs. The receptors derive from a man aged 25-45 years in good health and CMV-seropositive.

The V and J genes are TRBV7-2 and TRBJ2-2, with D possibly matching TRBD1 (6 bases). Trimming took off 1 base at V and 3 bases at J, with 9 bases between the two ends. Germline V CDR1 and CDR2: SGHTA, FQGNSA. CDR3 length equals 15 residues. The CDR3 sequence: CASSLVAGDTGELFF. CDR3 sequence (DNA): TGTGCCAGCAGCTTAGTGGCAGGGGACACCGGGGAGCTGTTTTTT.

The chain has TRBV29-1 and TRBJ2-5; the D is unclear. The CDR3 is 11 amino acids. The germline V gene encodes CDR1 SQVTM and CDR2 ANQGSEA. V was clipped by 4 bases and J by 7 bases, with 10 bases between them. The CDR3 spells CSVGAAGTQYF. In DNA form, the CDR3 reads TGCAGCGTTGGAGCCGCTGGGACCCAGTACTTC.

The chain couples TRBV18 to TRBJ2-3, with TRBD2 matching over 8 bases. J gave up 0 bases and V 4 bases, and 15 bases lay outside the gene matches. The CDR3 totals 19 residues. Germline V gene data show CDR1 as KGHSH and CDR2 as LQKENI. CDR3 DNA sequence: TGTGCCAGCTCACAAAACCCTCGTAGCGGGACGACTAGCACAGATACGCAGTATTTT. It encodes CASSQNPRSGTTSTDTQYF.

V is TRBV19 and J is TRBJ2-7, with a tentative D call TRBD2 (7 bases). Trimming shortened V by 5 bases and J by 2 bases, and 16 bases separated the two germline ends. The CDR3 sequence is 15 residues long. The V gene's germline CDR1 is LNHDA and CDR2 SQIVND (reference sequence). The CDR3 is CASSVPGGDPYEQYF. The CDR3 DNA reads as TGTGCCAGTAGTGTTCCGGGGGGCGACCCCTACGAGCAGTACTTC. Full variable domain (outside the CDR3, taken from reference TRBV19 and TRBJ2-7): DGGITQSPKYLFRKEGQNVTLSCEQNLNHDAMYWYRQDPGQGLRLIYYSQIVNDFQKGDIAEGYSVSREKKESFPLTVTSAQKNPTAFYLCASSVPGGDPYEQYFGPGTRLTVT.

The chain uses TRBV28 and TRBJ2-7; TRBD1 matches at 9 bases. Germline values: CDR1 MDHEN, CDR2 SYDVKM. The CDR3 loop spans 16 amino acids. The trim removed 3 bases at V and 9 bases at J, leaving 15 bases unmatched. Here the CDR3 reads CASSFGKPGQGLGQYF. For the CDR3, the DNA is TGTGCCAGCAGTTTTGGAAAACCGGGACAGGGCTTAGGGCAGTACTTC.

V and J are TRBV7-9 and TRBJ2-1; TRBD2 matches at 12 bases. Germline-derived CDR1 and CDR2 are SEHNR and FQNEAQ (reference sequence). The length of the CDR3 is 15 residues. The trim removed 1 base at V and 6 bases at J, leaving 1 base unmatched. CDR3 loop: CASSLGTSGTNEQFF. In DNA, the CDR3 is TGTGCCAGCAGCTTAGGGACTAGCGGGACCAATGAGCAGTTCTTC.

The CDR3 protein is CASSLRLAEEADTQYF. Written as DNA, the CDR3 is TGTGCCAGCAGTTTACGACTAGCGGAGGAGGCAGATACGCAGTATTTT. V is TRBV27 and J is TRBJ2-3, with TRBD2 matching over 9 bases. The V gene end was trimmed by 2 bases and the J gene end by 4 bases; junction bases not matched to a gene: 7. Germline CDR1 and CDR2: MNHEY and SMNVEV (reference sequence). The CDR3 runs to 16 residues.

This clone has a handful of counts. CDR3 sequence: CASSLLGANTGELFF. The DNA of the CDR3 is TGTGCCAGCAGCTTACTAGGGGCGAACACCGGGGAGCTGTTTTTT. The chain uses TRBV7-2 and TRBJ2-2; D is perhaps TRBD1 (5 bases). Trimming took off 2 bases at V and 0 bases at J, with 7 bases between the two ends. Per the germline V gene, CDR1 is SGHTA and CDR2 is FQGNSA. The length of the CDR3 is 15 residues.

The J gene is TRBJ2-1, the V gene TRBV27, with D tentatively TRBD2 (5 bases). The CDR3 runs 15 residues. The V end lost 1 base, the J end lost 5 bases, and 12 bases lay between the germline ends. The germline V gene has CDR1 MNHEY and CDR2 SMNVEV (reference sequence). The CDR3 DNA is TGTGCCAGCAGTTTATTGGGCGGACTCAACAATGAGCAGTTCTTC. Its translation is CASSLLGGLNNEQFF.

The chain couples TRBV4-1 to TRBJ1-4; D call uncertain. The CDR3 loop spans 15 amino acids. The V gene lost 0 bases and the J gene lost 8 bases, with 13 bases spanning the gap. Per the germline V gene, CDR1 is MGHRA and CDR2 is YSYEKL. The CDR3 loop is CASSQDHTTQEKLFF. The CDR3 DNA reads as TGCGCCAGCAGCCAAGACCATACGACTCAGGAAAAACTGTTTTTT.

This clone was recorded a few times. This sequence joins TRBV11-2 and TRBJ2-7; D is undetermined. Looked up from germline, CDR1 is SGHAT and CDR2 is FQNNGV. The CDR3 loop spans 13 amino acids. V lost 1 base to trimming and J lost 4 bases, with 8 bases between them. CDR3 in amino acids: CASSLGFQYEQYF. The CDR3 region has the DNA TGTGCCAGCAGCTTAGGATTCCAGTACGAGCAGTACTTC.

This clone was counted a few times. This chain uses TRBV6-1 with TRBJ2-1, with TRBD2 matching 9 bases. Germline CDR1 and CDR2: MNHNS and SASEGT. The CDR3 covers 14 residues. J lost 3 bases, V lost 6 bases, and 3 bases had no gene match. In DNA form, the CDR3 reads TGTGCCAGCAGAAATAGCGGGAGCTACAATGAGCAGTTCTTC. Translating gives CASRNSGSYNEQFF.

The V gene is TRBV5-1, the J gene TRBJ2-7, with D hard to call. Deletions cut 1 base from V and 1 base from J, with 9 bases between. Germline assignment: CDR1 SGHRS and CDR2 YFSETQ. The CDR3 runs to 14 residues. The CDR3 is CASSLFADSYEQYF. CDR3 DNA: TGCGCCAGCAGCTTGTTTGCGGATTCCTACGAGCAGTACTTC.

The CDR3 reads CASSVDSRPGYEQYF. CDR3 coding DNA: TGTGCCAGCAGCGTAGACAGCAGGCCTGGTTACGAGCAGTACTTC. The chain uses TRBV9 and TRBJ2-7; D unresolved. Germline CDR1 is SGDLS and CDR2 is YYNGEE. This CDR3 is built from 15 residues. V lost 0 bases and J 4 bases, leaving 14 bases between the germline ends.

This clone has only a few counts. The CDR3 DNA is TGTGCCAGCAGGAGTCAACAGGGTTACACCGGGGAGCTGTTTTTT. Amino acids: CASRSQQGYTGELFF. The chain employs TRBV7-8 and TRBJ2-2; a weak D match, TRBD1 (6 bases). The germline V gene has CDR1 SGHVS and CDR2 FQNEAQ. The CDR3 is 15 amino acids. V shed 6 bases and J shed 3 bases, with 14 bases lying between them.

V usage is TRBV5-4 and J usage is TRBJ2-2; 7 bases are shared with TRBD1. The CDR3 is made up of 13 amino acids. The germline CDR1 and CDR2 sequences are SGHNT and YYREEE (reference sequence). The ends lost 5 bases at V and 4 bases at J; junction bases unmatched: 2. CDR3 sequence: CASSSGGTGELFF. As DNA, the CDR3 is TGTGCCAGCAGTTCAGGGGGCACCGGGGAGCTGTTTTTT.

The J gene is TRBJ1-1, the V gene TRBV5-1; D is uncertain. The CDR3 is 15 residues long. V gave up 4 bases and J gave up 1 base, with 14 bases separating them. Germline CDR1 reads SGHRS; CDR2 reads YFSETQ. Written as DNA, the CDR3 is TGCGCCAGCAGCGCCTATGCTACGCGGAACACTGAAGCTTTCTTT. Encoded protein: CASSAYATRNTEAFF.

Comments on this clone: The junction departs from germline at one end; a sequencing error may be responsible. The chain recombines TRBV7-9 with TRBJ2-7; 9 bases map to TRBD2. The germline gives CDR1 SEHNR, CDR2 FQNEAQ (reference sequence). The CDR3 totals 18 residues. The CDR3 sequence is CSSSFPRGMGLAAYEQYF. The DNA of the CDR3 is TGTTCCAGCAGTTTTCCCCGGGGGATGGGACTAGCCGCCTACGAGCAGTACTTC.

The chain employs TRBV10-3 and TRBJ2-2, with 7 bases that match TRBD2. Germline values: CDR1 ENHRY, CDR2 SYGVKD. Trimming cost V 7 bases and J 5 bases; bases outside gene matches: 7. The CDR3 sequence is 14 residues long. DNA of the CDR3: TGTGCCATCAACTCCGCTAGCGGAACCGGGGAGCTGTTTTTT. Amino acids: CAINSASGTGELFF.

J is TRBJ1-5 and V is TRBV6-5, with 7 bases that match TRBD1. Per germline, CDR1 MNHEY and CDR2 SVGAGI. The CDR3 contains 15 residues. J was trimmed by 0 bases and V by 8 bases; bases with no gene match: 7. DNA of the CDR3: TGTGCCAGCCGGCGTACAGGGGATAGCAATCAGCCCCAGCATTTT. This encodes CASRRTGDSNQPQHF.

The CDR3 DNA reads as TGTGCCAGCAGCTGGGCCCCCGGGACTAGCGTTGCCAATGAGCAGTTCTTC. Residues: CASSWAPGTSVANEQFF. The rearrangement joins TRBV11-1 to TRBJ2-1, with TRBD2 matching over 10 bases. The V segment lost 4 bases and the J segment 6 bases; nucleotides outside the gene matches: 12. There are 17 residues in the CDR3. CDR1 and CDR2 from the germline V gene are SGHAT and FQDESV (reference sequence).

The chain couples TRBV19 to TRBJ2-2; a weak D match, TRBD1 (5 bases). Trimming left V 3 bases short and J 3 bases short, with 14 bases between. In germline, CDR1 is LNHDA, CDR2 SQIVND (reference sequence). The CDR3 totals 16 residues. CDR3 sequence (DNA): TGTGCCAGTAGTATGAGGTATGGGGCTGACACCGGGGAGCTGTTTTTT. Protein: CASSMRYGADTGELFF.

In nucleotides, the CDR3 is TGTGCCAGCAGTCACCAGGGGAACACTGAAGCTTTCTTT. The encoded protein is CASSHQGNTEAFF. The J gene is TRBJ1-1, the V gene TRBV27; TRBD1 might be the D (5 bases). Trimming left V 5 bases short and J 1 base short, with 8 bases between. The V gene's germline CDR1 is MNHEY and CDR2 SMNVEV (reference sequence). CDR3 length equals 13 residues.

The chain employs TRBV30 and TRBJ1-2, with D tentatively TRBD1 (5 bases). Looked up from germline, CDR1 is GTSNPN and CDR2 is SVGIG (reference sequence). Trimming took off 2 bases at V and 5 bases at J, with 15 bases between the two ends. This CDR3 region has 14 residues. CDR3 loop: CAWSLAGGGYGYTF. The CDR3 nucleotides read TGTGCCTGGAGTTTAGCGGGGGGAGGGTATGGCTACACCTTC.

The chain recombines TRBV5-4 with TRBJ2-7, with TRBD2 matching 12 bases. Per the germline V gene, CDR1 is SGHNT and CDR2 is YYREEE (reference sequence). The V and J ends lost 1 base and 0 bases, in that order; junction bases with no gene match: 8. This CDR3 is 18 amino acids long. CDR3 sequence: CASSLLGLAGSSSYEQYF. The DNA for the CDR3 is TGTGCCAGCAGCTTGCTTGGACTAGCGGGATCTAGCTCCTACGAGCAGTACTTC. The variable domain in full, completed from reference TRBV5-4 and TRBJ2-7, reads ETGVTQSPTHLIKTRGQQVTLRCSSQSGHNTVSWYQQALGQGPQFIFQYYREEENGRGNFPPRFSGLQFPNYSSELNVNALELDDSALYLCASSLLGLAGSSSYEQYFGPGTRLTVT.

The V and J genes are TRBV9 and TRBJ2-3; D is uncertain. Germline CDR1 and CDR2: SGDLS and YYNGEE. The germline V and J ends were trimmed by 3 bases and 0 bases, with 8 bases remaining between them. CDR3 length equals 14 residues. The CDR3 DNA follows: TGTGCCAGCAGCGACTCCTACAGCACAGATACGCAGTATTTT. As protein: CASSDSYSTDTQYF.

The chain joins TRBV7-9 to TRBJ2-7; tentatively, D is TRBD2 (6 bases). The CDR3 extends over 14 amino acids. Germline CDR1 reads SEHNR; CDR2 reads FQNEAQ (reference sequence). Trimming took 2 bases from V and 3 from J, leaving 11 bases between them. The CDR3 here is CASSLRGGVYEQYF. CDR3 DNA: TGTGCCAGCAGCTTAAGGGGCGGGGTCTACGAGCAGTACTTC.

This clone occurred a few times. The chain couples TRBV19 to TRBJ2-7; 8 nucleotides match TRBD1. Looked up from germline, CDR1 is LNHDA and CDR2 is SQIVND (reference sequence). The CDR3 length is 13 residues. V shed 6 bases and J 4 bases; nucleotides not matched to a gene: 5. The DNA of the CDR3 is TGTGCCAGTAGCGCAGGGGGCTTTTACGAGCAGTACTTC. Translating gives CASSAGGFYEQYF.

V usage is TRBV19 and J usage is TRBJ1-2; D gene unclear. V dropped 0 bases and J dropped 0 bases, with 2 bases sitting between them. Germline CDR1 LNHDA, CDR2 SQIVND (reference sequence). The length of the CDR3 is 13 residues. The CDR3 bases are TGTGCCAGTAGTATAGACACTAACTATGGCTACACCTTC. It translates to CASSIDTNYGYTF.

V gene TRBV11-3 combines with J gene TRBJ2-1; TRBD2 matches 10 bases. V was pared by 5 bases and J by 7 bases, with 5 bases of the junction left unmatched. Germline V CDR1 and CDR2: SGHNT, YENEEA. This CDR3 contains 14 residues. The CDR3 bases are TGTGCCAGCAGCCCCGGACTAGCGGAGAATGAGCAGTTCTTC. This sequence encodes CASSPGLAENEQFF.